One sample yielded the 32 T cell receptor beta chains listed below, sequenced in a study of T cell responses to AZD1222 COVID-19 vaccine. Repertoires were generated with immunoSEQ multiplex PCR, while TCRdb's copy carries only in-frame clones and drops some. Seen here are roughly 130,000 clones, just under 95% observed once, and the top ten hold roughly 6.6%. Material: peripheral blood, obtained on day 0 of AZD1222 vaccination. These receptors all stem from an adult in good health.

CDR3 coding DNA: TGTGCCAGCTCACCTCTGGAGTACGGTGAGCAGTTCTTC. Translating gives CASSPLEYGEQFF. The chain combines TRBV18 with TRBJ2-1; the D is unclear. V lost 3 bases and J 9 bases, leaving 12 bases between the germline ends. CDR1 is KGHSH and CDR2 is LQKENI in the germline V gene. The CDR3 runs to 13 residues.

This rearrangement joins TRBV19 to TRBJ2-3; tentatively, D is TRBD2 (5 bases). Germline V CDR1 and CDR2: LNHDA, SQIVND (reference sequence). This CDR3 spans 16 amino acids. Trimming cost V 5 bases and J 6 bases, with 21 bases left between them. CDR3 loop: CASSVTFPPSPDTQYF. CDR3 bases: TGTGCCAGTAGTGTAACCTTTCCGCCTAGCCCGGATACGCAGTATTTT.

This clone has a single count. J is TRBJ2-7 and V is TRBV11-2, with D tentatively TRBD2 (8 bases). Germline values: CDR1 SGHAT, CDR2 FQNNGV. Between the trimmed V and J ends, which lost 4 bases and 3 bases, there was a span of 16 bases. This CDR3 is built from 15 residues. The chain's CDR3 is CASSSIAGQSYEQYF. CDR3 DNA sequence: TGTGCCAGCAGCTCCATAGCGGGACAGAGCTACGAGCAGTACTTC. The full variable domain, with the rest looked up from reference TRBV11-2 and TRBJ2-7, is EAGVAQSPRYKIIEKRQSVAFWCNPISGHATLYWYQQILGQGPKLLIQFQNNGVVDDSQLPKDRFSAERLKGVDSTLKIQPAKLEDSAVYLCASSSIAGQSYEQYFGPGTRLTVT.

The gene calls are TRBV24-1 and TRBJ2-1; TRBD2 agrees at 7 bases. CDR3 size: 16 residues. The V segment lost 0 bases and the J segment 6 bases; nucleotides outside the gene matches: 7. Per germline, CDR1 KGHDR and CDR2 SFDVKD. The CDR3 is CATSDLWLAVINEQFF. CDR3 DNA: TGTGCCACCAGTGATTTGTGGCTAGCGGTCATCAATGAGCAGTTCTTC.

This clone has more than one count but fewer than ten. The genes are TRBV9 and TRBJ2-2; 8 nucleotides agree with TRBD1. Germline CDR1 SGDLS, CDR2 YYNGEE. The CDR3 consists of 16 residues. With 4 bases clipped from V and 2 bases from J, the junction kept 7 bases outside the gene matches. CDR3: CASSLLGQANTGELFF. The CDR3 DNA sequence: TGTGCCAGCAGCCTATTGGGACAGGCTAACACCGGGGAGCTGTTTTTT.

This chain's CDR3 is CAISLTGNTGELFF. CDR3 nucleotide sequence: TGTGCCATCAGTTTGACAGGGAACACCGGGGAGCTGTTTTTT. The V and J genes are TRBV10-3 and TRBJ2-2; D might be TRBD1 (6 bases). Germline V lookup: CDR1 ENHRY, CDR2 SYGVKD. The CDR3 has 14 amino acids. V lost 5 bases, J lost 1 base, and 8 bases lay in between.

The CDR3 region has the DNA TGCGCCAGCAGCCCGGAGGTCCGCTCCTACGAGCAGTACTTC. This encodes CASSPEVRSYEQYF. The genes are TRBV4-1 and TRBJ2-7, with a possible D match to TRBD2 (5 bases). Germline V gives CDR1 MGHRA, CDR2 YSYEKL. The CDR3 is 14 residues long. Between the trimmed V and J ends, which lost 4 bases and 0 bases, there was a span of 10 bases.

The chain employs TRBV19 and TRBJ2-1; 14 bases align to TRBD2. V shed 3 bases, J shed 2 bases, and the junction held 6 bases outside the gene matches. Germline V gives CDR1 LNHDA, CDR2 SQIVND (reference sequence). The CDR3 is made up of 18 amino acids. CDR3 DNA: TGTGCCAGTAGTATGGGACTAGCGGGAGTCCCCCCCTACAATGAGCAGTTCTTC. Encoded protein: CASSMGLAGVPPYNEQFF.

This rearrangement joins TRBV2 to TRBJ2-7; the D is unclear. This CDR3 contains 11 residues. Per the germline V gene, CDR1 is SNHLY and CDR2 is FYNNEI. V lost 8 bases, J lost 1 base, and 6 bases lay in between. The CDR3 nucleotides are TGTGCCAGCCTCGTGTCCTACGAGCAGTACTTC. This translates into CASLVSYEQYF.

The V gene is TRBV19, the J gene TRBJ2-7; 14 bases match TRBD2. Germline V gene lookup returns CDR1 LNHDA and CDR2 SQIVND (reference sequence). The CDR3 covers 14 residues. V shed 10 bases, J shed 6 bases, and the junction held 8 bases outside the gene matches. This CDR3 reads CATTGLAGAFEQYF. The CDR3 nucleotides are TGTGCCACCACGGGACTAGCGGGGGCTTTCGAGCAGTACTTC.

The chain employs TRBV18 and TRBJ1-1; possibly TRBD1 for D (5 bases). Trimming pared 10 bases from V and 0 bases from J, leaving 12 bases between. CDR3 length: 13 residues. Germline-derived CDR1 and CDR2 are KGHSH and LQKENI. The CDR3 reads CATRQTMNTEAFF. The DNA of the CDR3 is TGTGCCACCCGACAGACTATGAACACTGAAGCTTTCTTT.

This chain links TRBV30 with TRBJ2-7; TRBD1 aligns across 11 bases. The CDR3 length is 15 residues. V lost 3 bases and J lost 4; bases outside the gene matches: 8. Germline V lookup: CDR1 GTSNPN, CDR2 SVGIG (reference sequence). The chain's CDR3 is CAWRYRDRGGYEQYF. DNA for the CDR3: TGTGCCTGGAGGTACCGGGACAGGGGGGGGTACGAGCAGTACTTC.

The V gene is TRBV21-1, the J gene TRBJ2-5; TRBD1 was called by the table and not checked on the DNA. TRBV21-1 is assigned pseudogene status. CDR3 length equals 15 residues. Here the CDR3 reads CASTQGGQSQETQYF. The CDR3, as DNA: TGTGCCAGCACCCAAGGGGGACAGTCCCAAGAGACCCAGTACTTC.

To note about this clone: The junction differs from germline at one of its ends, possibly a read error. The gene calls are TRBV7-9 and TRBJ1-2; the D is unclear. CDR3 length: 14 amino acids. Germline V gene sequence: CDR1 SEHNR, CDR2 FQNEAQ (reference sequence). The CDR3 here is CASSFEGDTEVSGF. The CDR3 DNA is TGTGCCAGCAGCTTTGAAGGAGACACAGAAGTCTCAGGCTTC.

The J gene is TRBJ1-2, the V gene TRBV18; D gene uncertain. CDR3 length: 12 amino acids. Germline CDR1 is KGHSH and CDR2 is LQKENI. The V and J ends lost 3 bases and 6 bases respectively, with 8 bases between them. The CDR3 DNA sequence: TGTGCCAGCTCACCGCAGCCCCATGGCTACACCTTC. It is translated as CASSPQPHGYTF. Full variable domain (missing parts from reference TRBV18 and TRBJ1-2): NAGVMQNPRHLVRRRGQEARLRCSPMKGHSHVYWYRQLPEEGLKFMVYLQKENIIDESGMPKERFSAEFPKEGPSILRIQQVVRGDSAAYFCASSPQPHGYTFGSGTRLTVV.

CDR3 bases: TGTGCCAGCAGCGGGACTAGCGGGACGCTCTACGAGCAGTACTTC. It specifies CASSGTSGTLYEQYF. The chain combines TRBV5-6 with TRBJ2-7; 13 bases map to TRBD2. J gave up 3 bases and V 4 bases, and 4 bases lay outside the gene matches. CDR1 is SGHDT and CDR2 is YYEEEE in the germline V gene. The CDR3 sequence is 15 residues long.

The genes are TRBV15 and TRBJ1-6; D gene uncertain. The germline gives CDR1 LNHNV, CDR2 YYDKDF (reference sequence). Deletions cut 0 bases from V and 12 bases from J, with 12 bases between. The CDR3 length is 14 residues. CDR3 sequence: CATSRDYGSKPLHF. Written as DNA, the CDR3 is TGTGCCACCAGCAGAGATTATGGCTCAAAACCCCTCCACTTT.

V gene TRBV6-5 combines with J gene TRBJ2-2; perhaps TRBD1 as D (5 bases). Trimming shortened V by 6 bases and J by 7 bases, and 12 bases separated the two germline ends. The CDR3 sequence is 13 residues long. Germline V gene sequence: CDR1 MNHEY, CDR2 SVGAGI. CDR3 region: CASSYGRGGELFF. The CDR3 DNA reads TGTGCCAGCAGCTACGGAAGGGGCGGGGAGCTGTTTTTT.

The chain combines TRBV7-8 with TRBJ2-1; the D call may be TRBD1 or TRBD2 (5 bases each). Trimming removed 5 bases from V and 5 bases from J, with 16 bases in between. Per germline, CDR1 SGHVS and CDR2 FQNEAQ. The CDR3 length is 15 residues. CDR3 protein: CASSRDGLLNNEQFF. DNA for the CDR3: TGTGCCAGCAGCCGGGACGGACTTCTGAACAATGAGCAGTTCTTC.

The chain employs TRBV3-1 (or the pseudogene TRBV3-2) and TRBJ2-3; 9 bases are a match to TRBD2. The CDR3 is 18 residues long. Germline V lookup: CDR1 LGHDT, CDR2 YNNKEL (reference sequence). V dropped 0 bases and J dropped 1; count of bases not matched to a gene: 8. The CDR3: CASSQDNIAGAGTDTQYF. The CDR3 bases are TGTGCCAGCAGCCAAGATAATATAGCGGGAGCGGGCACAGATACGCAGTATTTT.

Concerning this clone: At the DNA level, this CDR3 is encoded by other sequences in the same sample as well. This chain joins TRBV7-8 and TRBJ2-1, with D possibly TRBD2 on 5 matching bases. Trimming removed 4 bases from V and 10 bases from J, with 11 bases in between. The CDR3 runs to 12 residues. From germline, CDR1 is SGHVS and CDR2 FQNEAQ. The CDR3 sequence is CASSSPRGEQFF. The CDR3 region has the DNA TGTGCCAGCAGCTCACCTCGAGGGGAGCAGTTCTTC.

This sequence joins TRBV30 and TRBJ1-1; D gene ambiguous. V lost 2 bases to trimming and J lost 5 bases, with 12 bases between them. The germline V gene has CDR1 GTSNPN and CDR2 SVGIG (reference sequence). This CDR3 has 13 amino acids. This chain's CDR3 is CAWSYQGDTEAFF. CDR3 sequence (DNA): TGTGCCTGGAGTTATCAAGGTGATACTGAAGCTTTCTTT.

V usage is TRBV19 and J usage is TRBJ1-1; the D gene is possibly TRBD1 (6 bases). The CDR3 contains 13 residues. The V gene's germline CDR1 is LNHDA and CDR2 SQIVND (reference sequence). The ends were cut back, 3 bases at V and 4 bases at J, with 9 bases in the middle. CDR3 sequence reads: CASSIHRVTEAFF. The DNA of the CDR3 is TGTGCCAGTAGTATCCACAGGGTCACTGAAGCTTTCTTT.

The rearrangement links TRBV12-3 or TRBV12-4 to TRBJ1-1; the D is unclear. V lost 2 bases and J 11 bases, leaving 12 bases between the germline ends. There are 12 residues in the CDR3. In DNA, the CDR3 is TGTGCCAGCAGTTTATACGGCCTTATGGCTTTCTTT. Translated: CASSLYGLMAFF.

The chain is built from TRBV4-1 and TRBJ2-1; D possibly corresponds to TRBD2 (5 bases). V lost 0 bases, J lost 4 bases, and 13 bases lay in between. Germline CDR1 and CDR2: MGHRA and YSYEKL. The CDR3 contains 16 residues. The CDR3 is CASSQDIRDLYNEQFF. Written as DNA, the CDR3 is TGCGCCAGCAGCCAAGATATCCGGGATTTGTACAATGAGCAGTTCTTC.

The chain joins TRBV5-1 to TRBJ2-7; 7 positions match TRBD1. This CDR3 contains 15 residues. The germline V gene encodes CDR1 SGHRS and CDR2 YFSETQ. The trim removed 0 bases at V and 5 bases at J, leaving 8 bases unmatched. CDR3 bases: TGCGCCAGCAGCTTGGCCCCCGACAGGGTTCACGAGCAGTACTTC. Its protein is CASSLAPDRVHEQYF.

CDR3 residues: CASHDSLSTNEKLFF. CDR3 DNA sequence: TGTGCCAGCCACGACAGTCTCTCAACTAATGAAAAACTGTTTTTT. The chain joins TRBV19 to TRBJ1-4, with D possibly being TRBD1 (5 bases). This CDR3 has 15 amino acids. Germline V CDR1 and CDR2: LNHDA, SQIVND (reference sequence). The V and J ends lost 9 bases and 0 bases respectively, with 14 bases between them.

The chain is built from TRBV4-3 and TRBJ2-2; D is possibly TRBD1 (6 bases). Germline CDR1 LGHNA, CDR2 YSLEER. V lost 0 bases, J lost 5 bases, and 13 bases lay in between. This CDR3 has 16 amino acids. The CDR3 DNA reads as TGCGCCAGCAGCCAAGATTTCCCAGGGGAGACCGGGGAGCTGTTTTTT. It codes for CASSQDFPGETGELFF.

As DNA, the CDR3 is TGTGCCAGTAACATGTTACATCAGCCCCAGCATTTT. Translation: CASNMLHQPQHF. This chain links TRBV19 with TRBJ1-5; D is uncertain. CDR1 is LNHDA, CDR2 SQIVND, per germline (reference sequence). Trimming left V 7 bases short and J 5 bases short, with 9 bases between. The CDR3 covers 12 residues.

The V call is TRBV2, the J call TRBJ1-6, with unresolved D. Germline V lookup: CDR1 SNHLY, CDR2 FYNNEI. V gave up 2 bases and J gave up 6 bases, with 8 bases separating them. This CDR3 is built from 14 residues. CDR3 sequence: CASSERAPNSPLHF. In DNA form, the CDR3 reads TGTGCCAGCAGTGAACGGGCCCCTAATTCACCCCTCCACTTT.

This chain uses TRBV6-5 with TRBJ1-1, with D tentatively TRBD1 (5 bases). The V and J ends lost 7 bases and 4 bases respectively, with 16 bases between them. Germline lookup yields CDR1 MNHEY and CDR2 SVGAGI. The CDR3 is 14 residues long. The DNA for the CDR3 is TGTGCCAGCACCGAGAACCCCAGGGTCACTGAAGCTTTCTTT. Its translation: CASTENPRVTEAFF.

The V and J genes are TRBV7-9 and TRBJ1-4; D not certain. CDR1 is SEHNR, CDR2 FQNEAQ, per germline (reference sequence). Between the trimmed V and J ends, which lost 2 bases and 5 bases, there was a span of 6 bases. The CDR3 runs 13 residues. CDR3 DNA: TGTGCCAGCAGCTTAAGGGTGAATGAAAAACTGTTTTTT. Translating it yields CASSLRVNEKLFF.